The clone carrying this T cell receptor (beta chain) was observed a few times. Each sample had at least 6 million PBMCs isolated. The second PCR ran roughly 7 to 12 cycles with a sample-barcoded 5' primer and J-beta primers. TCRdb reprocessed the 5' RACE reads with MiXCR, giving one entry per CDR3 protein. The table shows around 870,000 distinct CDR3 sequences, with less than 35% occurring only once. The CDR3 is made up of 13 amino acids. Unmatched junction bases numbered 7, after V lost 3 bases and J lost 11 bases. This sample was taken from a study of blood T cells in healthy people across ages. The chain links TRBV12-3 or TRBV12-4 to TRBJ2-5; 9 nucleotides agree with TRBD1. Sequencing used blood. The source of this sequence is a woman older than 75 in good health. The CDR3 loop is CASSLGTGREQYF. Here the CDR3 DNA reads TGTGCCAGCAGTTTGGGGACAGGGCGGGAGCAGTACTTC.